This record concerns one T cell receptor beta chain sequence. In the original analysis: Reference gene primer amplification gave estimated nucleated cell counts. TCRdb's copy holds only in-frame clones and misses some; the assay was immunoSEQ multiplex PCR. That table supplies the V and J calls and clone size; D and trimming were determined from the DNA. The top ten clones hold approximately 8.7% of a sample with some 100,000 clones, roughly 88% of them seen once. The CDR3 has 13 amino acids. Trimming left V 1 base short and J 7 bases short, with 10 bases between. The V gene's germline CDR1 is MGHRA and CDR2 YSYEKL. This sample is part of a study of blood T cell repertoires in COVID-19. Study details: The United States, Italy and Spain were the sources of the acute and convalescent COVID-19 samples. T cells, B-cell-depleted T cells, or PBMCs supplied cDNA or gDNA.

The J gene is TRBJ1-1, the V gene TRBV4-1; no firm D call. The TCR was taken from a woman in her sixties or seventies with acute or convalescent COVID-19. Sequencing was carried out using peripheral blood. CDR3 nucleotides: TGCGCCAGCAGCCAAGTGGCAGCGGTTGAAGCTTTCTTT. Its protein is CASSQVAAVEAFF.